These T cell receptor beta chains were read from a single sample in a study of T cells in Graves' hyperthyroidism and ophthalmopathy. TCRdb independently ran MiXCR on the multiplex PCR reads; one entry per CDR3 protein. The top ten clones hold roughly 3.4% of a sample with some 650,000 distinct CDR3 sequences, 16% of them seen once. Source material: blood. These receptors were taken from a woman aged 40-49 years with Graves' ophthalmopathy. Both conserved end residues are part of each CDR3. Fields, in order: J gene, clone size, D gene, V gene, CDR3 length, CDR3 protein, CDR3 DNA. The D gene is left open where the match is weak. The size entry gives how often the clone was seen (once, few, many) or a class if it is expanded.

>TRBJ1-5|many|TRBD1|TRBV30|13
CAWSTGGNQPQHF
TGTGCCTGGAGTACAGGGGGCAATCAGCCCCAGCATTTT
>TRBJ2-7|few|NA|TRBV2|20
CASILITTPRVLYLPYEQYF
TGTGCCAGCATCCTAATCACCACGCCACGGGTGCTTTATCTGCCCTACGAGCAGTACTTC
>TRBJ1-5|many|NA|TRBV20-1|12
CSSGRSNQPQHF
TGCAGTTCGGGACGGAGCAATCAGCCCCAGCATTTT
>TRBJ2-1|many|TRBD1|TRBV28|15
CASSSPGQGAYEQFF
TGTGCCAGCAGTTCCCCGGGACAGGGGGCCTATGAGCAGTTCTTC
>TRBJ2-7|few|NA|TRBV4-1|14
CASRVVGGKSEQYF
TGCGCCAGCAGGGTGGTTGGGGGAAAGAGCGAGCAGTACTTC
>TRBJ2-5|many|TRBD2|TRBV7-9|13
CASSSGLAETQYF
TGTGCCAGCAGCTCCGGACTAGCAGAGACCCAGTACTTC
>TRBJ2-6|few|NA|TRBV12-3/TRBV12-4|15
CASSLWGAGANVLTF
TGTGCCAGCAGTTTATGGGGGGCTGGGGCCAACGTCCTGACTTTC
>TRBJ1-1|once|NA|TRBV29-1|11
CSVDSGTEAFF
TGCAGCGTTGATTCAGGGACTGAAGCTTTCTTT
>TRBJ2-3|many|TRBD2|TRBV12-3/TRBV12-4|17
CASSLAIGTSGSDTQYF
TGTGCCAGCAGTTTAGCAATCGGGACTAGCGGGTCAGATACGCAGTATTTT
>TRBJ2-1|many|NA|TRBV7-3|14
CASSLIVGHNEQFF
TGTGCCAGCAGCTTGATCGTTGGGCACAATGAGCAGTTCTTC
>TRBJ2-6|few|NA|TRBV30|14
CAWQTGSGANVLTF
TGTGCCTGGCAAACAGGGTCTGGGGCCAACGTCCTGACTTTC
>TRBJ2-3|many|TRBD2|TRBV6-1|15
CASSFLAGDTDTQYF
TGTGCCAGCAGTTTTTTAGCGGGAGACACAGATACGCAGTATTTT